This TCR beta chain comes out of a study of cytomegalovirus exposure and HLA in healthy donors. Study summary: Tens of millions of unique TCR sequences came from HLA-typed donors in an early release. Broader study findings: The authors excluded some V segments, including TRBV6-2 and TRBV6-3, as indistinguishable. Analysis was carried out at a later point, and it linked a missense DCLRE1C variant to TCR beta V- and J-gene trimming. It was reportedly the case that the classifier diagnosed cytomegalovirus status with high specificity and sensitivity.

The PCR employed 60 Vbeta primers together with 13 Jbeta primers. Profiled with immunoSEQ multiplex PCR; TCRdb holds only in-frame clones, not every one. The data hold about 140,000 clones, with over 75% observed a single time. V was pared by 8 bases and J by 5 bases, with 15 bases between. The CDR3 has 12 residues. Germline values: CDR1 GTSNPN, CDR2 SVGIG (reference sequence). With regard to this clone: The antigen is unknown.

The receptor was derived from a woman in her fifties or sixties in good health and CMV-seropositive. This chain connects TRBV30 to TRBJ2-5; no clear D. Sequencing input: PBMCs. The chain's CDR3 is CARGRKLETQYF. The CDR3, as DNA: TGTGCCAGAGGCCGAAAGTTGGAGACCCAGTACTTC.